This T cell receptor (beta chain) was sequenced in a study of Graves' ophthalmopathy and Graves' hyperthyroidism. Investigators amplified TCR beta CDR3 regions from RNA transcripts. An opening RT-PCR round employed HTBI primers and preceded a second-round multiplex PCR. From the multiplex PCR reads, TCRdb called clonotypes with MiXCR, one entry per CDR3 protein. The data hold around 51,000 distinct CDR3 sequences, with 50% observed a single time. This clonotype was counted many times. This CDR3 is built from 13 residues. Germline V gene lookup returns CDR1 MNHNY and CDR2 SVGAGI (reference sequence). V lost 2 bases, J lost 5 bases, and 9 bases lay in between.

The origin of this receptor is an adult man with Graves' ophthalmopathy. Sequencing used peripheral blood. The chain links TRBV6-6 to TRBJ2-5; D gene ambiguous. The CDR3 coding sequence is TGTGCCAGCAGTTACCGAGTTAAGGAGACCCAGTACTTC. This sequence encodes CASSYRVKETQYF.